This entry is about one TCR beta chain. J was trimmed by 3 bases and V by 3 bases; bases with no gene match: 17. This CDR3 region has 19 residues. Germline assignment: CDR1 SGDLS and CDR2 YYNGEE. The method was immunoSEQ multiplex PCR; TCRdb's version includes in-frame clones alone and lacks a portion of them. The sample has about 100,000 clones, roughly 95% seen once. This sample was included in a study of technical replicates of blood from a handful of donors. The specimen was T cells isolated from PBMCs. The chain links TRBV9 to TRBJ1-2; 10 positions agree with TRBD1. The sequence was obtained from a human donor in good health. For the CDR3, the DNA is TGTGCCAGCAGCGCAAGAGACCGGGACAGGGGAAGGGTGGACTATGGCTACACCTTC. It is translated as CASSARDRDRGRVDYGYTF.